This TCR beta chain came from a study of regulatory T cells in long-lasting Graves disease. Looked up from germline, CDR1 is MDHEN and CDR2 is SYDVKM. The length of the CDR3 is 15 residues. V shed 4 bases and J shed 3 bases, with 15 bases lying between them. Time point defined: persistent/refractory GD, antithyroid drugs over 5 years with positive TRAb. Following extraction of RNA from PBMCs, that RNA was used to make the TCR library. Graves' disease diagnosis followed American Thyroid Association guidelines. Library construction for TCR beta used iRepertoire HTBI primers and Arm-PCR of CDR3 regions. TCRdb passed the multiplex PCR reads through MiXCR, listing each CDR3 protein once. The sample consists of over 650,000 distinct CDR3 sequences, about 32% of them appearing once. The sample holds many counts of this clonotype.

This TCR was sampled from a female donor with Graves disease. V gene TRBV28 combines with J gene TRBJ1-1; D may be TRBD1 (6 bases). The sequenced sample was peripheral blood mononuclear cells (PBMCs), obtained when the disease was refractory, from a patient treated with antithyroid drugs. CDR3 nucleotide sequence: TGTGCCAGCAGTTCCCCACAGGGAGGGTACACTGAAGCTTTCTTT. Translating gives CASSSPQGGYTEAFF.